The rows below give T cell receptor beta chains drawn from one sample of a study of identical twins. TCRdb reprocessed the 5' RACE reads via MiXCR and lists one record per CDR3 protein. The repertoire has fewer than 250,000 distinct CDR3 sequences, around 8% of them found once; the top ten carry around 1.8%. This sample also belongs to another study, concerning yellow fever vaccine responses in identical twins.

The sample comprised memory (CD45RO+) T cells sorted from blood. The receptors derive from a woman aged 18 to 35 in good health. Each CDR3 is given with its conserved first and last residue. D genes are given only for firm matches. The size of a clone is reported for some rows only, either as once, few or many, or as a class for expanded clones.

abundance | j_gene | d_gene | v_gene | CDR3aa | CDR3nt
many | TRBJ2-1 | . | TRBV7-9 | CASSLVGGSNEQFF | TGTGCCAGCAGCTTAGTCGGCGGGTCAAATGAGCAGTTCTTC
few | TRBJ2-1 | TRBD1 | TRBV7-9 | CASSFARQGYNEQFF | TGTGCCAGCAGCTTCGCCCGACAGGGTTACAATGAGCAGTTCTTC
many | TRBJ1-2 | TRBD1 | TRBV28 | CASSLGTARTYGYTF | TGTGCCAGCAGTTTAGGGACAGCAAGGACCTATGGCTACACCTTC
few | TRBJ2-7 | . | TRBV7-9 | CASSPRIWGASSYEQYF | TGTGCCAGCAGCCCGCGAATATGGGGGGCCTCTTCCTACGAGCAGTACTTC
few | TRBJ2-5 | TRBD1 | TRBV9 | CASSVSTGGETQYF | TGTGCCAGCAGCGTTTCGACAGGGGGCGAGACCCAGTACTTC
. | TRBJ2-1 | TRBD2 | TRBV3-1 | CASSLAGGGAREQFF | TGTGCCAGCAGCTTAGCGGGCGGGGGGGCCAGGGAGCAGTTCTTC
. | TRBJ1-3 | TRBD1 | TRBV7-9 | CASSPTTGFGNTIYF | TGTGCCAGCAGCCCGACGACAGGGTTCGGAAACACCATATATTTT
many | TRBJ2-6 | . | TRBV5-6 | CASSWRLNSGANVLTF | TGTGCCAGCAGCTGGAGACTGAACTCTGGGGCCAACGTCCTGACTTTC
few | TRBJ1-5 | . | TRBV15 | CATSRNPRVSRSNQPQHF | TGTGCCACCAGCAGAAACCCCCGCGTCTCCCGAAGCAATCAGCCCCAGCATTTT
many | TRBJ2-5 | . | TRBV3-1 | CASSPTFSGETQYF | TGTGCCAGCAGCCCAACTTTCAGCGGAGAGACCCAGTACTTC
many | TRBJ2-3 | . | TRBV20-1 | CSASSRGLRTDTQYF | TGCAGTGCTAGTTCCCGGGGGCTCCGCACAGATACGCAGTATTTT
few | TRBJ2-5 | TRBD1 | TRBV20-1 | CSATDRVKETQYF | TGCAGTGCCACCGACAGGGTGAAAGAGACCCAGTACTTC
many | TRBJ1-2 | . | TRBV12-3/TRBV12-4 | CASSLGGVYGYTF | TGTGCCAGCAGTTTAGGGGGGGTCTATGGCTACACCTTC
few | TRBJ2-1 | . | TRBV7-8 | CASSSSYRGAKYNEQFF | TGTGCCAGCAGCTCCTCATACAGAGGGGCCAAGTACAATGAGCAGTTCTTC
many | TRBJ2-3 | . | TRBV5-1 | CATSTGLGTDTQYF | TGCGCCACCTCCACCGGGTTAGGCACAGATACGCAGTATTTT
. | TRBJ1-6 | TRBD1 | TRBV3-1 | CATTGLNSPLHF | TGTGCCACGACAGGGTTAAATTCACCCCTCCACTTT
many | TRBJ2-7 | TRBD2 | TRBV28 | CASSPGGYEQYF | TGTGCCAGCAGCCCCGGGGGGTACGAGCAGTACTTC
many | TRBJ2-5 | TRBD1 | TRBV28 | CASFGTGGSQETQYF | TGTGCCAGCTTCGGGACAGGCGGATCCCAAGAGACCCAGTACTTC
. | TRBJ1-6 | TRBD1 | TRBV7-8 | CASSLLSPGQGSSPLHF | TGTGCCAGCAGCTTACTCTCCCCGGGACAGGGAAGTTCACCCCTCCACTTT
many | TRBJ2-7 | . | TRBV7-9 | CASSYPEGPQSYEQYF | TGTGCCAGCAGCTACCCCGAAGGTCCCCAATCCTACGAGCAGTACTTC
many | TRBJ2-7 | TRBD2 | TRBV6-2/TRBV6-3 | CATTGRGLDSYEQYF | TGTGCCACCACGGGGAGGGGCCTCGACTCCTACGAGCAGTACTTC
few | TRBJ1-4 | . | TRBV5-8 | CASSLGTPTGEKLFF | TGTGCCAGCAGCTTGGGAACCCCCACGGGGGAAAAACTGTTTTTT
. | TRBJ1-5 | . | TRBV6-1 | CASSDQTVGSRVWSQPQHF | TGTGCCAGCAGTGATCAGACAGTAGGTAGCCGGGTGTGGTCCCAGCCCCAGCATTTT
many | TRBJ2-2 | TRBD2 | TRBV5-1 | CASSPGAGYTGELFF | TGCGCCAGCAGCCCCGGAGCGGGGTACACCGGGGAGCTGTTTTTT
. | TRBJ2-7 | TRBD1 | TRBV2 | CASSELFWDRVPTPQQYF | TGTGCCAGCAGTGAATTATTTTGGGACAGGGTACCCACACCCCAGCAGTACTTC
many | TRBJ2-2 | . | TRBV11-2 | CASSLTGTGELFF | TGTGCCAGCAGCTTAACGGGGACCGGGGAGCTGTTTTTT
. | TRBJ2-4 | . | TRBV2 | CASSVTGYGTKNIQYF | TGTGCCAGCAGTGTAACAGGGTATGGGACCAAAAACATTCAGTACTTC
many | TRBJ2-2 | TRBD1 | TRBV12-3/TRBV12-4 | CASSSGGSTGELFF | TGTGCCAGCAGCTCAGGGGGCAGCACCGGGGAGCTGTTTTTT
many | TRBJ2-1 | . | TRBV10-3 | CATQGIPNEQFF | TGTGCCACCCAGGGAATTCCCAATGAGCAGTTCTTC
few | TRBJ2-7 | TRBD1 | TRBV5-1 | CASSQGQYAYEQYF | TGCGCCAGCAGCCAGGGACAGTACGCCTACGAGCAGTACTTC
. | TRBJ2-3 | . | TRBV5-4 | CASSLDQDGSTDTQYF | TGTGCCAGCAGCTTGGACCAGGACGGGAGCACAGATACGCAGTATTTT
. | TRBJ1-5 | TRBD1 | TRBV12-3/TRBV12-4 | CASTRDRGGNQPQHF | TGTGCCAGCACCCGGGACAGGGGCGGCAATCAGCCCCAGCATTTT
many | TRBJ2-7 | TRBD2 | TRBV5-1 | CASSQLANYEQYF | TGCGCCAGCAGCCAACTAGCGAACTACGAGCAGTACTTC
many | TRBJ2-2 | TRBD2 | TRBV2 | CASTSRQTSGGPNTGELFF | TGTGCCAGCACCTCCCGGCAGACTAGCGGGGGCCCGAACACCGGGGAGCTGTTTTTT
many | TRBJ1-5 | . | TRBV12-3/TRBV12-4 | CASSLSRGMSNQPQHF | TGTGCCAGCAGTTTGAGTCGGGGGATGAGCAATCAGCCCCAGCATTTT
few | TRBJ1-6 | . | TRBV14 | CASSQFTDSVYNSPLHF | TGTGCCAGCAGCCAGTTTACGGACAGCGTTTATAATTCACCCCTCCACTTT